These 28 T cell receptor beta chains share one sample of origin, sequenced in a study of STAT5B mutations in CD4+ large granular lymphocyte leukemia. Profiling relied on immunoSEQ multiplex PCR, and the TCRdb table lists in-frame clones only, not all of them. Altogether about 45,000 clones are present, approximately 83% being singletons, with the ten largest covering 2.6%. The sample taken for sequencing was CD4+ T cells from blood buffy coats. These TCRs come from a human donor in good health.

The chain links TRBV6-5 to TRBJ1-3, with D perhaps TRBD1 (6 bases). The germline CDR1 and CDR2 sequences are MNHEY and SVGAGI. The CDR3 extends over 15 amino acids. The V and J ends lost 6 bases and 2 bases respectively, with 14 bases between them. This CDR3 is CASSRAGTPGNTIYF. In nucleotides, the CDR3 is TGTGCCAGCAGCCGAGCCGGGACACCTGGAAACACCATATATTTT.

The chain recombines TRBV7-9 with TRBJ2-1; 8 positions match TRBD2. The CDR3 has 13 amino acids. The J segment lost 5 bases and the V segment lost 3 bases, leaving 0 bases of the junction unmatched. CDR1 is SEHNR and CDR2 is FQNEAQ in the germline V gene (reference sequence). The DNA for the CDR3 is TGTGCCAGCAGCTTCGGGGGGGACAATGAGCAGTTCTTC. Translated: CASSFGGDNEQFF.

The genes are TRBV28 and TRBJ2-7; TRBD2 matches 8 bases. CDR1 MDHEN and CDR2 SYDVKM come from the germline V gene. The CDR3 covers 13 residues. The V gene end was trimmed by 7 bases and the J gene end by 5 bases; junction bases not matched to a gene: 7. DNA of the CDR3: TGTGCCAGCACAGGGACTAGGGTCCACGAGCAGTACTTC. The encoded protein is CASTGTRVHEQYF.

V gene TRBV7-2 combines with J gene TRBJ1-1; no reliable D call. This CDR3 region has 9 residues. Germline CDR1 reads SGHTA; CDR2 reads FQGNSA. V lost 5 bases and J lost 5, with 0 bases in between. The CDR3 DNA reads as TGTGCCAGCAGCACTGAAGCTTTCTTT. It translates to CASSTEAFF.

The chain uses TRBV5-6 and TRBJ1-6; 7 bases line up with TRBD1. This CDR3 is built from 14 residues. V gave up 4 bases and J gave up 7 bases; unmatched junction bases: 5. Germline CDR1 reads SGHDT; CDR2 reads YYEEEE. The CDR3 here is CASSVTGENSPLHF. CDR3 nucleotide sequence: TGTGCCAGCAGCGTCACAGGGGAGAATTCACCCCTCCACTTT. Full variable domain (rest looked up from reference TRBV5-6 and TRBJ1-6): DAGVTQSPTHLIKTRGQQVTLRCSPKSGHDTVSWYQQALGQGPQFIFQYYEEEERQRGNFPDRFSGHQFPNYSSELNVNALLLGDSALYLCASSVTGENSPLHFGNGTRLTVT.

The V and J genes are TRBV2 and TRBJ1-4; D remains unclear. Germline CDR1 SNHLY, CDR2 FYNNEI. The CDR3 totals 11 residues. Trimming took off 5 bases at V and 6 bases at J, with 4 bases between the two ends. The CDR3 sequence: CASSTDEKLFF. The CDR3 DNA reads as TGTGCCAGCAGTACTGATGAAAAACTGTTTTTT.

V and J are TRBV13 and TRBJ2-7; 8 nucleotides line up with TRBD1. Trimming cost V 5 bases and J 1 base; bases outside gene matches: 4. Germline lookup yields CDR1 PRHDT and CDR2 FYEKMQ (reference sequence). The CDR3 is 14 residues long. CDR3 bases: TGTGCCAGCAGCGCCCGGACAGGGTCCTACGAGCAGTACTTC. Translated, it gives CASSARTGSYEQYF.

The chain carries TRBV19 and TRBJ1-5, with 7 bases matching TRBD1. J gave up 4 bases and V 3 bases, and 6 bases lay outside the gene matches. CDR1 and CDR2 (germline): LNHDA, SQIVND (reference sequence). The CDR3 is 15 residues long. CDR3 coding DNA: TGTGCCAGTAGTATGTCCAGGGGGTTAAATCAGCCCCAGCATTTT. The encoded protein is CASSMSRGLNQPQHF.

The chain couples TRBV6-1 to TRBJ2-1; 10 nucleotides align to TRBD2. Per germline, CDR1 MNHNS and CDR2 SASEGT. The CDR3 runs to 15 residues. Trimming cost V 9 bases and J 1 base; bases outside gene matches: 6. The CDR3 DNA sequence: TGTGCCAGTATCGTGACTAGCGGGTCCTACAATGAGCAGTTCTTC. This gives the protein CASIVTSGSYNEQFF.

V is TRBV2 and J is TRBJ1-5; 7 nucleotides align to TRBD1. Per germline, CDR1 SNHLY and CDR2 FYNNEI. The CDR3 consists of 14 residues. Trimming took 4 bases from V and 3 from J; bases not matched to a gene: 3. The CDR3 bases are TGTGCCAGCAGTGGGGACAGCAACAATCAGCCCCAGCATTTT. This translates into CASSGDSNNQPQHF.

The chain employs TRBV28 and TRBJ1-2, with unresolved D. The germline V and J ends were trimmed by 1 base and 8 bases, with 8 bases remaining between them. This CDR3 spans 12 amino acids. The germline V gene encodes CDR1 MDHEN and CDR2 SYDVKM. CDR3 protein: CASSLSAVGYTF. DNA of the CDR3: TGTGCCAGCAGTTTATCCGCGGTAGGCTACACCTTC.

DNA for the CDR3: TGTGCCAGCAGTCCTCCCCCGGGGAGGAGCTTGAACAGGGAGCAGTACTTC. It specifies CASSPPPGRSLNREQYF. The chain uses TRBV28 and TRBJ2-7; D is perhaps TRBD2 (6 bases). Trimming took off 5 bases at V and 7 bases at J, with 27 bases between the two ends. There are 17 residues in the CDR3. Germline V CDR1 and CDR2: MDHEN, SYDVKM.

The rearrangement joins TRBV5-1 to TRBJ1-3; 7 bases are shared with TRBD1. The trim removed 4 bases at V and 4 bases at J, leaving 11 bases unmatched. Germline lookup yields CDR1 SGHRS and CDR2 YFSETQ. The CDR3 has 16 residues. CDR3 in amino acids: CASSTTGQVGGNTIYF. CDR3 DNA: TGCGCCAGCAGCACTACCGGACAGGTCGGAGGAAACACCATATATTTT. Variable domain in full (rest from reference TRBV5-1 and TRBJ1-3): KAGVTQTPRYLIKTRGQQVTLSCSPISGHRSVSWYQQTPGQGLQFLFEYFSETQRNKGNFPGRFSGRQFSNSRSEMNVSTLELGDSALYLCASSTTGQVGGNTIYFGEGSWLTVV.

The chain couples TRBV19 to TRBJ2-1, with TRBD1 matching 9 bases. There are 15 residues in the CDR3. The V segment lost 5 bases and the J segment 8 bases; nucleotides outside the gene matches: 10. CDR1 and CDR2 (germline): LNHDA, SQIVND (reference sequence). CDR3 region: CASSVTGQGFDEQFF. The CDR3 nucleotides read TGTGCCAGTAGTGTCACCGGACAGGGGTTCGATGAGCAGTTCTTC.

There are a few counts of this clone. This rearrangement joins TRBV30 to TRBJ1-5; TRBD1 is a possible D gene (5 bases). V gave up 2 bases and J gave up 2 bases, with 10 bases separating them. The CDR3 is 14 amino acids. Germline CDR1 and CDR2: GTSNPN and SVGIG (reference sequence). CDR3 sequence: CAWSMGQGNQPQHF. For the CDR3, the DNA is TGTGCCTGGAGTATGGGGCAAGGCAATCAGCCCCAGCATTTT.

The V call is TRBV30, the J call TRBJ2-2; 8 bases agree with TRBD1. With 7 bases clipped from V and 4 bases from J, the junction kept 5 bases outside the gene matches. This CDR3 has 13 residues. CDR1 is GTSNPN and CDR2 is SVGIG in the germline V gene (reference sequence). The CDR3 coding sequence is TGTGCCTTTTTGACAGGGGTCACCGGGGAGCTGTTTTTT. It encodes CAFLTGVTGELFF.

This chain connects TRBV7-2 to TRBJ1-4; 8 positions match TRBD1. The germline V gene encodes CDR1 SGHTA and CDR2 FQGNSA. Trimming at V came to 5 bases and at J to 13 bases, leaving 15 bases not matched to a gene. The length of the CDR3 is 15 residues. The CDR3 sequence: CASSPSGGGPNGLFF. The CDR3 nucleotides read TGTGCCAGCAGCCCCTCAGGGGGCGGCCCGAATGGACTGTTTTTT. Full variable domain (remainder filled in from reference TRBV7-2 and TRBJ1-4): GAGVSQSPSNKVTEKGKDVELRCDPISGHTALYWYRQSLGQGLEFLIYFQGNSAPDKSGLPSDRFSAERTGGSVSTLTIQRTQQEDSAVYLCASSPSGGGPNGLFFGSGTQLSVL.

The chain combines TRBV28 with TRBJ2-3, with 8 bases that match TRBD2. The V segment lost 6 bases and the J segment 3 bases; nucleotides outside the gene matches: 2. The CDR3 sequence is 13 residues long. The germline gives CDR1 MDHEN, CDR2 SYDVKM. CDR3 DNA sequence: TGTGCCAGCAGGCCTAGCGGGACAGATACGCAGTATTTT. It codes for CASRPSGTDTQYF.

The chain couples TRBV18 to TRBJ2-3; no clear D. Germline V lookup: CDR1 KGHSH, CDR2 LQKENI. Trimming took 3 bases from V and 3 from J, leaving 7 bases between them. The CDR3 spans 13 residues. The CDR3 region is CASSPRDTDTQYF. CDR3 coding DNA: TGTGCCAGCTCACCTAGGGATACAGATACGCAGTATTTT.

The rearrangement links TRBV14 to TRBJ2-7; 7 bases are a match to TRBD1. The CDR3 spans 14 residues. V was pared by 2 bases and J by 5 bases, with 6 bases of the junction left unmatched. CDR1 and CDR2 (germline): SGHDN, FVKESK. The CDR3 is CASSQLRGQDEQYF. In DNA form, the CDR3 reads TGTGCCAGCAGCCAATTGAGGGGGCAAGACGAGCAGTACTTC.

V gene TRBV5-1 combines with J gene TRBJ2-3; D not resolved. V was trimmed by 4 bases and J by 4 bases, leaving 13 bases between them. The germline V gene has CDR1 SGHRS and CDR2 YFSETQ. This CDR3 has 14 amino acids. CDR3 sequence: CASSPTLLADTQYF. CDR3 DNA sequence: TGCGCCAGCAGCCCGACCCTCTTGGCAGATACGCAGTATTTT.

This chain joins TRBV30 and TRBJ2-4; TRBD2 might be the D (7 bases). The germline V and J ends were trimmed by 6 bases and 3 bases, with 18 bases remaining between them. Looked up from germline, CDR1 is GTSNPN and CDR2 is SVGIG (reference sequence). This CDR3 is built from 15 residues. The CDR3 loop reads CACYGGRENKNIQYF. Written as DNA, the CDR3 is TGTGCCTGCTACGGGGGGCGGGAGAACAAAAACATTCAGTACTTC.

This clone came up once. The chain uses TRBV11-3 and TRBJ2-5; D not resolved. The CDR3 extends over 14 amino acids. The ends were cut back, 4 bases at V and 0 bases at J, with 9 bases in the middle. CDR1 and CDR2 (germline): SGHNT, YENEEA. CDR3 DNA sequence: TGTGCCAGCAGCTCTCGTAGGGACCAAGAGACCCAGTACTTC. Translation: CASSSRRDQETQYF.

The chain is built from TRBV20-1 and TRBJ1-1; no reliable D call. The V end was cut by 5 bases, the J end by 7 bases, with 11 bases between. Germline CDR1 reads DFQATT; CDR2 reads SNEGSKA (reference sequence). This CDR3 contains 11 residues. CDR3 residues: CSAAGPYEAFF. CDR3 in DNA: TGCAGTGCTGCCGGGCCTTATGAAGCTTTCTTT.

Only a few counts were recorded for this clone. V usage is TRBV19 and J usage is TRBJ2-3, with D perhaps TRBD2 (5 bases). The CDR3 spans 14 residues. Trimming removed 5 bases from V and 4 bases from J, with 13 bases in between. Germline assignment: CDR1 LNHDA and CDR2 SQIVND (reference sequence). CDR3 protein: CASSFSDSADTQYF. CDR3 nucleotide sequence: TGTGCCAGTAGTTTTAGCGATAGCGCAGATACGCAGTATTTT.

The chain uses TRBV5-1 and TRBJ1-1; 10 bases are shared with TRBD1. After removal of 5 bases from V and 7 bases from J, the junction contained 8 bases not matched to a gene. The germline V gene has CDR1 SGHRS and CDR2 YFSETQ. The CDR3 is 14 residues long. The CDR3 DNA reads TGCGCCAGCAGTTACCAGACAGGGGGCGTTGAAGCTTTCTTT. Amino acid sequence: CASSYQTGGVEAFF.

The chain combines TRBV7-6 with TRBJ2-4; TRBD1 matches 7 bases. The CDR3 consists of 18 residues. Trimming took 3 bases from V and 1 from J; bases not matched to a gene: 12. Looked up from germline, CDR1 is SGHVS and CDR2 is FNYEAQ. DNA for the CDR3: TGTGCCAGCAGCTTCCCCTCAGGGGGTCCCGAGGCCAAAAACATTCAGTACTTC. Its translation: CASSFPSGGPEAKNIQYF.

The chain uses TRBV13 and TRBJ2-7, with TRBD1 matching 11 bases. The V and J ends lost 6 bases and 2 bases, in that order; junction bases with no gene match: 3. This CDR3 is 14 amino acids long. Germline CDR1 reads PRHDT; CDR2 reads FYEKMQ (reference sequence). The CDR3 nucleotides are TGTGCCAGCAGAAGGACAGGGGGCGCCTACGAGCAGTACTTC. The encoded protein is CASRRTGGAYEQYF. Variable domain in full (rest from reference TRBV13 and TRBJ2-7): AAGVIQSPRHLIKEKRETATLKCYPIPRHDTVYWYQQGPGQDPQFLISFYEKMQSDKGSIPDRFSAQQFSDYHSELNMSSLELGDSALYFCASRRTGGAYEQYFGPGTRLTVT.